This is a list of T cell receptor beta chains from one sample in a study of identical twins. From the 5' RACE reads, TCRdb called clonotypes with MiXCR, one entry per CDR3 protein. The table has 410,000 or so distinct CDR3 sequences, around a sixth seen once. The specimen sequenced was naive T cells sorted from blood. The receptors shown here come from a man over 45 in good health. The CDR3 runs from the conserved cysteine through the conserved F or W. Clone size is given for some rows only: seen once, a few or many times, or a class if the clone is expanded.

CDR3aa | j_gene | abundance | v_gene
CASSLEGATYNEQFF | TRBJ2-1 | - | TRBV5-1
CASSKEGQGPNTEAFF | TRBJ1-1 | few | TRBV7-2
CASRGQGGTGELFF | TRBJ2-2 | many | TRBV11-1
CASSATPGVQETQYF | TRBJ2-5 | few | TRBV5-1
CSADGQEYSNQPQHF | TRBJ1-5 | - | TRBV20-1
CASSPIRDQGFNEQYF | TRBJ2-7 | few | TRBV28
CASRTSGNSLDTQYF | TRBJ2-3 | - | TRBV5-1
CASSYGTGANYGYTF | TRBJ1-2 | few | TRBV6-5
CASSEEGRYEAFF | TRBJ1-1 | many | TRBV12-3/TRBV12-4
CASSFGTGLNTEAFF | TRBJ1-1 | many | TRBV5-1
CATSEGTINEKLFF | TRBJ1-4 | - | TRBV24-1
CSARRLAGSSSYNEQFF | TRBJ2-1 | - | TRBV20-1
CSATGLAGTTDTQYF | TRBJ2-3 | many | TRBV20-1
CASSADRENPPNEKLFF | TRBJ1-4 | many | TRBV5-1
CASSERLSGDHSYNEQFF | TRBJ2-1 | many | TRBV10-1
CASSQQGAVQETQYF | TRBJ2-5 | many | TRBV18
CASSESYIRTGVNTEAFF | TRBJ1-1 | many | TRBV2
CATSDLRGRPSYEQYF | TRBJ2-7 | few | TRBV24-1
CSAGRDSRGYEQYF | TRBJ2-7 | - | TRBV20-1
CASSRTSGGATDTQYF | TRBJ2-3 | few | TRBV12-3/TRBV12-4
CASSLPGQGGEQFF | TRBJ2-1 | many | TRBV7-9
CASSVDLNTGELFF | TRBJ2-2 | - | TRBV9
CSARPGSKNIQYF | TRBJ2-4 | - | TRBV20-1
CASSPDPLIQFF | TRBJ2-1 | many | TRBV11-2
CSARGRESSYNEQFF | TRBJ2-1 | few | TRBV20-1
CASSVADRGYEQYF | TRBJ2-7 | - | TRBV9
CASSQDWWGSTDTQYF | TRBJ2-3 | - | TRBV4-3
CASRAGSYNEQFF | TRBJ2-1 | many | TRBV5-1
CAISEGLSSGNTIYF | TRBJ1-3 | few | TRBV10-3
CASSQAGVPYEQYF | TRBJ2-7 | few | TRBV4-3
CASSPTGGDTGELFF | TRBJ2-2 | many | TRBV2
CASSPWGTTGELFF | TRBJ2-2 | - | TRBV7-9
CASSQETSRNNEQFF | TRBJ2-1 | few | TRBV4-3
CASSLGGSRRPYNEQFF | TRBJ2-1 | many | TRBV12-3/TRBV12-4
CASSGGGRGGETQYF | TRBJ2-5 | few | TRBV9
CSARPYRGGSFYEQYF | TRBJ2-7 | - | TRBV20-1
CSSLAGPQEAQYF | TRBJ2-5 | many | TRBV20-1
CASSQSPLSPDGYTF | TRBJ1-2 | - | TRBV4-1
CASSWLLTGGRDEQFF | TRBJ2-1 | - | TRBV18
CASSFRLAGIPFF | TRBJ2-1 | - | TRBV11-2
CSVTRSTGRNTGELFF | TRBJ2-2 | - | TRBV20-1
CASSLARGELFF | TRBJ2-2 | - | TRBV7-6
CSASRPSGIYEQYF | TRBJ2-7 | few | TRBV20-1
CASSFGGTEQYF | TRBJ2-7 | many | TRBV13
CASSYPVGGTTDTQYF | TRBJ2-3 | few | TRBV5-1
CAISADRESETQYF | TRBJ2-5 | many | TRBV10-3
CASNLQGNPYEQYF | TRBJ2-7 | many | TRBV12-3/TRBV12-4
CASSQRDRGRDTQYF | TRBJ2-3 | many | TRBV3-1
CASSRDRLATNEKLFF | TRBJ1-4 | - | TRBV2
CASSTSGQGVNGYTF | TRBJ1-2 | - | TRBV9
CASSPPGLAGGLHEQFF | TRBJ2-1 | - | TRBV7-2
CASSLTRGYYEQYF | TRBJ2-7 | few | TRBV11-2
CASSGLAGYTGELFF | TRBJ2-2 | - | TRBV2
CASSIGTGSLRTDTQYF | TRBJ2-3 | - | TRBV5-8
CASSYTGTDTQYF | TRBJ2-3 | - | TRBV19